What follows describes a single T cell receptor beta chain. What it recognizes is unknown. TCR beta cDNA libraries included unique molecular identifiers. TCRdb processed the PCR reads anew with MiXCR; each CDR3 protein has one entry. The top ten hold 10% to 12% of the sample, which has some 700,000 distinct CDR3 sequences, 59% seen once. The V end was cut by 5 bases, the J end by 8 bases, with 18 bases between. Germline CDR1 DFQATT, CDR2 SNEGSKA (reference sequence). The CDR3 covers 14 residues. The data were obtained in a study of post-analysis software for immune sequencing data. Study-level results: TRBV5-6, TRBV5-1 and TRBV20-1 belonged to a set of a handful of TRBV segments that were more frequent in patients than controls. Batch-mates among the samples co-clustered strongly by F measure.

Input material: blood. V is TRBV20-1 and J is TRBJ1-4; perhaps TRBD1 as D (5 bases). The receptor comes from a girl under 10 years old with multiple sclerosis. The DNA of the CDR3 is TGCAGTGCTCCTGGTGGCGGGGGACTGGAAAAACTGTTTTTT. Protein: CSAPGGGGLEKLFF.